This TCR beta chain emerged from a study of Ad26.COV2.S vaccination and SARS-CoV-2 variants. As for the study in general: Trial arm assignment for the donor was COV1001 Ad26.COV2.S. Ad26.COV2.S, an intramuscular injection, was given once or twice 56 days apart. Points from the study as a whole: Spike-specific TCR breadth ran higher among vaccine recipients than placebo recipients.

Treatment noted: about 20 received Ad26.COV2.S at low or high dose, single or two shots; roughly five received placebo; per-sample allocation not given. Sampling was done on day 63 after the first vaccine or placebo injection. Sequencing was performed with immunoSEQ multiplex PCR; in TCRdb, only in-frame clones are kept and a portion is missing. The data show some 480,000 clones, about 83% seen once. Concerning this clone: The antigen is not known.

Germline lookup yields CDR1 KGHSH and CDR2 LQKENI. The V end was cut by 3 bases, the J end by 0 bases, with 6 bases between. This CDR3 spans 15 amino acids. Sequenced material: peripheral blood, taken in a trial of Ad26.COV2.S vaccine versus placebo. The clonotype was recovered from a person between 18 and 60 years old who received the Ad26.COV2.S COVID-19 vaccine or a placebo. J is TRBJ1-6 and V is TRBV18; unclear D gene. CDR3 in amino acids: CASSPGPSYNSPLHF. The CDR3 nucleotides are TGTGCCAGCTCACCGGGTCCCTCCTATAATTCACCCCTCCACTTT.